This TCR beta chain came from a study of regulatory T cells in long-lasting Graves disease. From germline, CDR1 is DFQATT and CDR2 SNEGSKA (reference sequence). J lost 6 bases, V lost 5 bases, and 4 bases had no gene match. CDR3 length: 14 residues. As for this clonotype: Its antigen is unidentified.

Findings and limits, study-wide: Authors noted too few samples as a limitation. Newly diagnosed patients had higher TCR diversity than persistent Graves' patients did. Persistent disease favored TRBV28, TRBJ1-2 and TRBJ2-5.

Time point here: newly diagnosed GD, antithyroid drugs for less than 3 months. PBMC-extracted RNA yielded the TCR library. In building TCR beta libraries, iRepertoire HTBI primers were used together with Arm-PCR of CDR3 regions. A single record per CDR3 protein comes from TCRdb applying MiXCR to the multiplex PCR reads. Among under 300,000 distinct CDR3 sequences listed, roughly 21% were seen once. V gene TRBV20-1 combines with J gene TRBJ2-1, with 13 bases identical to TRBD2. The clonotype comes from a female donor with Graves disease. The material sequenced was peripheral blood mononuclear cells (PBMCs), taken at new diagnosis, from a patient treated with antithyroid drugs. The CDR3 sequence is CSAHRTSGSNEQFF. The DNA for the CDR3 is TGCAGTGCTCACCGGACTAGCGGGAGCAATGAGCAGTTCTTC.